The 29 T cell receptor beta chains below come from one sample, sequenced in a study of shared clonotypes between healthy human individuals. Only in-frame clones appear in the TCRdb table, and some are missing; sequencing was by immunoSEQ multiplex PCR. The table has about 2.2 million clones, roughly 93% seen once. CD45RO-negative cells were positively selected for CCR7, leaving out terminally differentiated effector memory CD45RA+ cells. The sequenced material came from naive CD8+ T cells from PBMCs. These receptors were collected from a man between 18 and 35 years old in good health. Some clones in this sample may be carry-over from other donors' samples.

The V and J genes are TRBV19 and TRBJ1-4; 7 bases are a match to TRBD1. Per germline, CDR1 LNHDA and CDR2 SQIVND (reference sequence). The junction had 12 bases not matched to a gene; V was cut back by 9 bases and J by 8 bases. The CDR3 has 14 amino acids. This CDR3 reads CASSPRGVVEKLFF. The CDR3 DNA sequence: TGTGCCAGCTCTCCCAGGGGGGTTGTGGAAAAACTGTTTTTT.

A single count supports this clone. The chain joins TRBV4-3 to TRBJ2-1, with 9 bases matching TRBD2. J was trimmed by 13 bases and V by 1 base; bases with no gene match: 5. The CDR3 loop spans 13 amino acids. Per germline, CDR1 LGHNA and CDR2 YSLEER. The CDR3 DNA reads as TGCGCCAGCAGCCAAGGCGGGAGGGGGGATCAGTTCTTC. Encoded protein: CASSQGGRGDQFF.

As to this clone: The sample carries other DNA sequences with the same CDR3. The chain employs TRBV9 and TRBJ2-1, with 7 positions matching TRBD2. There are 15 residues in the CDR3. The germline CDR1 and CDR2 sequences are SGDLS and YYNGEE. With 4 bases clipped from V and 0 bases from J, the junction kept 4 bases outside the gene matches. The CDR3 DNA sequence: TGTGCCAGCAGCCCTAGCGGTAGCTCCTACAATGAGCAGTTCTTC. It specifies CASSPSGSSYNEQFF.

The rearrangement uses TRBV4-1 and TRBJ2-5; 8 nucleotides agree with TRBD1. This CDR3 spans 15 amino acids. Germline CDR1 reads MGHRA; CDR2 reads YSYEKL. V gave up 0 bases and J gave up 7 bases; unmatched junction bases: 7. CDR3 region: CASSQEGQGAWTQYF. CDR3 nucleotide sequence: TGCGCCAGCAGCCAAGAAGGGCAGGGGGCTTGGACCCAGTACTTC.

The chain combines TRBV28 with TRBJ1-4, with a tentative D call TRBD1 (6 bases). Trimming took off 5 bases at V and 4 bases at J, with 20 bases between the two ends. Germline CDR1 and CDR2: MDHEN and SYDVKM. The length of the CDR3 is 17 residues. DNA of the CDR3: TGTGCCAGCAGTACAACGCGTCAGGGGCGATTTAATGAAAAACTGTTTTTT. Amino acids: CASSTTRQGRFNEKLFF.

The V gene is TRBV9, the J gene TRBJ2-2; D gene unclear. Trimming removed 3 bases from V and 9 bases from J, with 6 bases in between. The CDR3 sequence is 11 residues long. Germline V gene lookup returns CDR1 SGDLS and CDR2 YYNGEE. CDR3 loop: CASSGTRELFF. CDR3 nucleotide sequence: TGTGCCAGCAGCGGGACCCGGGAGCTGTTTTTT.

This chain links TRBV7-3 with TRBJ2-5; no firm D call. The DNA end lines up better with TRBJ2-7; the J call may be wrong. CDR3 length equals 13 residues. Germline-derived CDR1 and CDR2 are SGHTA and FQGTGA. The CDR3 DNA reads TGTGCCAGCAGGGGAAAAGGCTCCTACGAGCAGTACTTC. It yields the protein CASRGKGSYEQYF.

As for this clone: The same CDR3 also results from other DNA sequences found in this sample. V usage is TRBV5-1 and J usage is TRBJ1-1; the D is unclear. This CDR3 spans 14 amino acids. The V end was cut by 0 bases, the J end by 1 base, with 7 bases between. Germline CDR1 is SGHRS and CDR2 is YFSETQ. The CDR3: CASSLVGENTEAFF. The CDR3 bases are TGCGCCAGCAGCTTGGTCGGAGAGAACACTGAAGCTTTCTTT.

The gene calls are TRBV25-1 and TRBJ2-7; perhaps TRBD2 as D (5 bases). The CDR3 extends over 14 amino acids. The germline V and J ends were trimmed by 6 bases and 6 bases, with 18 bases remaining between them. Germline loops: CDR1 MGHDK, CDR2 SYGVNS. CDR3 in amino acids: CASRPGFVLSEQYF. The CDR3 DNA sequence: TGTGCCAGCAGGCCGGGGTTTGTCCTCTCCGAGCAGTACTTC.

The chain couples TRBV12-5 to TRBJ2-7, with 11 bases aligning to TRBD2. Looked up from germline, CDR1 is LGHNT and CDR2 is FRNRAP. The CDR3 has 18 amino acids. The J segment lost 2 bases and the V segment lost 0 bases, leaving 9 bases of the junction unmatched. CDR3 amino acids: CASGLVNLAGGPTYEQYF. The CDR3 region has the DNA TGTGCTAGTGGTTTGGTAAACCTAGCGGGAGGTCCCACCTACGAGCAGTACTTC.

This chain joins TRBV19 and TRBJ1-1; D remains unclear. CDR3 length: 13 residues. V shed 9 bases and J shed 1 base, with 12 bases lying between them. CDR1 LNHDA and CDR2 SQIVND come from the germline V gene (reference sequence). For the CDR3, the DNA is TGTGCCAGCAATCAGGCCAGGAACACTGAAGCTTTCTTT. It codes for CASNQARNTEAFF.

The chain is built from TRBV6-1 and TRBJ2-7; D call uncertain. The CDR3 is 13 residues long. The germline gives CDR1 MNHNS, CDR2 SASEGT. The V end was cut by 0 bases, the J end by 2 bases, with 5 bases between. The CDR3 reads CASSEAGTYEQYF. The CDR3, as DNA: TGTGCCAGCAGTGAAGCAGGGACCTACGAGCAGTACTTC.

The genes are TRBV6-5 and TRBJ2-2, with a tentative D call TRBD2 (5 bases). CDR1 is MNHEY, CDR2 SVGAGI, per germline. The CDR3 contains 16 residues. Trimming removed 3 bases at V and 6 bases at J, with 17 bases between. The DNA for the CDR3 is TGTGCCAGCAGTTATTCGCCCCGGGAACACCCCGGGGAGCTGTTTTTT. Translation gives CASSYSPREHPGELFF.

The rearrangement joins TRBV7-3 to TRBJ2-5; D is uncertain. The CDR3 spans 14 residues. V lost 3 bases and J lost 2, with 10 bases in between. Germline V gives CDR1 SGHTA, CDR2 FQGTGA. CDR3 residues: CASSLGGPQETQYF. In DNA, the CDR3 is TGTGCCAGCAGCTTGGGTGGGCCTCAAGAGACCCAGTACTTC. The full variable domain, rest sourced from reference TRBV7-3 and TRBJ2-5, is GAGVSQTPSNKVTEKGKYVELRCDPISGHTALYWYRQSLGQGPEFLIYFQGTGAADDSGLPNDRFFAVRPEGSVSTLKIQRTERGDSAVYLCASSLGGPQETQYFGPGTRLLVL.

The CDR3 DNA is TGTGCCAGTAGTATAGATCTATCTGGGACTAGCGGGAGGGCCGGCGAGCAGTACTTC. Its protein is CASSIDLSGTSGRAGEQYF. The J gene is TRBJ2-7, the V gene TRBV19, with TRBD2 matching 16 bases. The germline gives CDR1 LNHDA, CDR2 SQIVND (reference sequence). After removal of 0 bases from V and 6 bases from J, the junction contained 11 bases not matched to a gene. There are 19 residues in the CDR3.

V is TRBV6-6 and J is TRBJ2-5; D uncertain. Germline lookup yields CDR1 MNHNY and CDR2 SVGAGI (reference sequence). The CDR3 runs to 14 residues. Trimming took off 2 bases at V and 1 base at J, with 8 bases between the two ends. Written as DNA, the CDR3 is TGTGCCAGCAGTTACCCTGAGACCCAAGAGACCCAGTACTTC. This sequence encodes CASSYPETQETQYF.

This chain uses TRBV28 with TRBJ2-7; the D gene is possibly TRBD2 (5 bases). The length of the CDR3 is 15 residues. V was cut by 6 bases and J by 3 bases, with 18 bases left in between. Per the germline V gene, CDR1 is MDHEN and CDR2 is SYDVKM. The CDR3 loop is CASSPMGGPYYEQYF. Written as DNA, the CDR3 is TGTGCCAGCAGCCCCATGGGCGGGCCGTACTACGAGCAGTACTTC.

This clone occurred once. V is TRBV7-8 and J is TRBJ2-1, with D possibly matching TRBD2 (6 bases). Trimming took off 6 bases at V and 7 bases at J, with 16 bases between the two ends. Germline V CDR1 and CDR2: SGHVS, FQNEAQ. The CDR3 sequence is 14 residues long. The CDR3 bases are TGTGCCAGCAGGGAGCTCCGAAGCGGGAATGAGCAGTTCTTC. As protein: CASRELRSGNEQFF.

The J gene is TRBJ2-3, the V gene TRBV7-9, with 9 positions matching TRBD2. The J segment lost 5 bases and the V segment lost 1 base, leaving 10 bases of the junction unmatched. CDR3 length: 17 residues. Germline V gene data show CDR1 as SEHNR and CDR2 as FQNEAQ (reference sequence). The DNA of the CDR3 is TGTGCCAGCAGCTTAGACCCAATAGCGGGAGCGGAAGATACGCAGTATTTT. Amino acid sequence: CASSLDPIAGAEDTQYF.

J is TRBJ2-1 and V is TRBV29-1, with D perhaps assigned TRBD1 or TRBD2 (5 bases each). Germline V gene lookup returns CDR1 SQVTM and CDR2 ANQGSEA. The CDR3 is made up of 18 amino acids. The V end lost 4 bases, the J end lost 0 bases, and 22 bases lay between the germline ends. The CDR3 is CSVAGPRDGPSSYNEQFF. In nucleotides, the CDR3 is TGCAGCGTTGCGGGACCGCGCGACGGCCCGAGCTCCTACAATGAGCAGTTCTTC.

This clone was detected once. The chain combines TRBV11-2 with TRBJ1-1, with D maybe TRBD1 (6 bases). Between the trimmed V and J ends, which lost 5 bases and 4 bases, there was a span of 14 bases. CDR3 size: 14 residues. CDR1 SGHAT and CDR2 FQNNGV come from the germline V gene. In DNA, the CDR3 is TGTGCCAGCAGCCAAACAGGGTCGGGCACTGAAGCTTTCTTT. It specifies CASSQTGSGTEAFF.

About this clone itself: Other DNA sequences in this specimen translate into the identical CDR3. CDR3 sequence reads: CASSSPSYEQYF. CDR3 coding DNA: TGTGCCAGCAGCTCCCCATCCTACGAGCAGTACTTC. V is TRBV7-9 and J is TRBJ2-7; D unresolved. Germline values: CDR1 SEHNR, CDR2 FQNEAQ (reference sequence). V lost 4 bases and J lost 1, with 5 bases in between. The CDR3 is 12 amino acids.

This clone was picked up one time. V and J are TRBV13 and TRBJ1-3; D unclear. Germline lookup yields CDR1 PRHDT and CDR2 FYEKMQ (reference sequence). V lost 5 bases and J lost 8, with 7 bases in between. There are 11 residues in the CDR3. CDR3: CASSDKDTIYF. The CDR3 nucleotides are TGTGCCAGCAGCGACAAGGACACCATATATTTT.

The chain has TRBV7-9 and TRBJ1-1, with 7 bases that match TRBD1. CDR1 and CDR2 from the germline V gene are SEHNR and FQNEAQ (reference sequence). The CDR3 contains 15 residues. V lost 3 bases, J lost 4 bases, and 8 bases stayed unmatched. This chain's CDR3 is CASSLEPGTVTEAFF. CDR3 bases: TGTGCCAGCAGCTTGGAACCCGGGACAGTCACTGAAGCTTTCTTT.

This clone was found once. The chain employs TRBV10-2 and TRBJ2-7; possibly TRBD1 for D (5 bases). This CDR3 is built from 13 residues. The V and J ends lost 8 bases and 1 base respectively, with 12 bases between them. Germline values: CDR1 WSHSY, CDR2 SAAADI. CDR3 in amino acids: CASLQGVSYEQYF. CDR3 nucleotide sequence: TGCGCCAGCCTTCAGGGCGTATCCTACGAGCAGTACTTC.

The genes are TRBV28 and TRBJ2-7, with D uncertain. CDR3 length equals 14 residues. The germline V gene has CDR1 MDHEN and CDR2 SYDVKM. Trimming took off 6 bases at V and 5 bases at J, with 17 bases between the two ends. CDR3 sequence: CASSAERWVHEQYF. The CDR3 bases are TGTGCCAGCAGCGCGGAGCGATGGGTACACGAGCAGTACTTC.

The rearrangement joins TRBV28 to TRBJ2-5; the match to TRBD1 covers 9 bases. The germline gives CDR1 MDHEN, CDR2 SYDVKM. CDR3 length: 16 amino acids. The trim removed 6 bases at V and 4 bases at J, leaving 12 bases unmatched. The CDR3 bases are TGTGCCAGCAGCTCTATTGACAGGGGGGCAAGAGAGACCCAGTACTTC. As protein: CASSSIDRGARETQYF.

The chain joins TRBV7-6 to TRBJ2-1; TRBD2 agrees at 9 bases. V lost 6 bases to trimming and J lost 2 bases; unmatched junction nucleotides: 17. The CDR3 covers 19 residues. CDR1 and CDR2 (germline): SGHVS, FNYEAQ. CDR3 sequence: CASSLRPSGRPNPYNEQFF. CDR3 coding DNA: TGTGCCAGCAGTCTTAGACCCAGCGGGAGGCCTAACCCCTACAATGAGCAGTTCTTC.

The CDR3 loop reads CASSQGRDSYEQYF. As DNA, the CDR3 is TGTGCCAGCAGCCAAGGACGGGACTCCTACGAGCAGTACTTC. The genes are TRBV5-6 and TRBJ2-7, with D perhaps matching TRBD2 (5 bases). Germline CDR1 and CDR2: SGHDT and YYEEEE. V shed 4 bases and J shed 0 bases, with 11 bases lying between them. The CDR3 length is 14 residues.